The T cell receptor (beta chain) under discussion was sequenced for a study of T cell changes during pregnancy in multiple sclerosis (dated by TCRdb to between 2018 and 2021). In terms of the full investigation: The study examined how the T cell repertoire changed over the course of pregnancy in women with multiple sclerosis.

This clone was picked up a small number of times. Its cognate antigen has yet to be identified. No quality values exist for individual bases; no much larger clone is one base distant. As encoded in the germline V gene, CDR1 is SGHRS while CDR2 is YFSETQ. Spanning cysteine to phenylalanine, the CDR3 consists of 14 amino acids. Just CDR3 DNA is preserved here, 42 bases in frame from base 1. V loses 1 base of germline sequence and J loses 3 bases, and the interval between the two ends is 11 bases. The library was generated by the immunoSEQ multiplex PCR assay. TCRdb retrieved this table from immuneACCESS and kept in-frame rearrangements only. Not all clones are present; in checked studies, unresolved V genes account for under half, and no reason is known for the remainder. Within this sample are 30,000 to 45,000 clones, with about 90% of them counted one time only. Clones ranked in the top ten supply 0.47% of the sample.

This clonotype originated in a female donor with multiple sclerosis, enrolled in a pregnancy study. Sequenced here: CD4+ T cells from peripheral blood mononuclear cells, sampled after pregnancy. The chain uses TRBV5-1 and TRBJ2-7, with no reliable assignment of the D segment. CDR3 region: CASSLIPLYYEQYF. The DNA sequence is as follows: TGCGCCAGCAGCTTGATACCCCTCTACTACGAGCAGTACTTC.